This T cell receptor (beta chain) appears in the sequencing data of a study of shared clonotypes between healthy human individuals. Whole-study findings and limits: Among a handful of donors, approximately 5% of naive CD4 clonotypes were found in common.

Turning to this clone: Its antigen is currently unknown.

Germline CDR1 and CDR2: SEHNR and FQNEAQ (reference sequence). This CDR3 is 15 amino acids long. Trimming took 5 bases from V and 0 from J, leaving 11 bases between them. Profiling relied on immunoSEQ multiplex PCR, and the TCRdb table lists in-frame clones only, not all of them. The sample comprises about 380,000 clones, about 96% of which are singletons, and approximately 0.3% rests with the top ten. The source material was memory CD8+ T cells sorted from blood. As for subset: CD45RO+ cells pooled with CCR7-negative TemRA cells. This TCR was recovered from a man aged 25-45 years in good health. V gene TRBV7-9 combines with J gene TRBJ2-1; D assignment may be TRBD1 or TRBD2 (6 bases each). As DNA, the CDR3 is TGTGCCAGCAGCAAAGGAGGGGGCTCCTACAATGAGCAGTTCTTC. It yields the protein CASSKGGGSYNEQFF.